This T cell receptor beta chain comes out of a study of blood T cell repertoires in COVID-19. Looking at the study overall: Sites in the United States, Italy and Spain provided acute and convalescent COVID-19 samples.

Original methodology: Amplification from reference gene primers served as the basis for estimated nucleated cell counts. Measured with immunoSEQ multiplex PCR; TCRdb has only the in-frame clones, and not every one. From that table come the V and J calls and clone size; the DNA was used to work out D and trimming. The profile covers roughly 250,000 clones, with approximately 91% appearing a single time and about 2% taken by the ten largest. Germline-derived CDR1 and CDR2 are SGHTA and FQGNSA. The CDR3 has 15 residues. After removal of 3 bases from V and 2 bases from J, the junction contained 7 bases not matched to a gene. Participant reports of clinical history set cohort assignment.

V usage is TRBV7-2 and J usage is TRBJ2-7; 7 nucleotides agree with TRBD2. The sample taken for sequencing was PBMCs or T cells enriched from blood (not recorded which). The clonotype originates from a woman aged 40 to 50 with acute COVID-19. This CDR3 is CASSLGSAGAYEQYF. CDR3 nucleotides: TGTGCCAGCAGCTTGGGATCGGCGGGGGCCTACGAGCAGTACTTC.